This TCR beta chain appears in the sequencing data of a study of cytomegalovirus exposure and HLA in healthy donors. Turning to the study itself: From donors who were HLA-typed, an early data release held around 80 million unique TCRs. Study-wide findings and caveats: Most subjects' HLA-A and HLA-B alleles were reportedly predicted from TCR beta sequences. Cytomegalovirus status, reportedly, was diagnosed with high specificity and sensitivity by the classifier.

This clone was counted only a few times. The target antigen is unknown. The PCR employed 60 Vbeta primers together with 13 Jbeta primers. The protocol was immunoSEQ multiplex PCR, while the TCRdb copy is restricted to in-frame clones and leaves out a portion. The sample lists around 100,000 clones; around 79% were seen once. Trimming cost V 6 bases and J 1 base; bases outside gene matches: 13. Germline V gene lookup returns CDR1 SGHKS and CDR2 YYEKEE (reference sequence). The CDR3 covers 16 residues. This sequence joins TRBV5-5 and TRBJ2-7; 7 bases match TRBD2. What was sequenced was PBMCs. The source is a woman aged 40-49 years in good health and CMV-seropositive. CDR3 coding DNA: TGTGCCAGCACCTTTGCCTCGGGGGGATCTTCCTACGAGCAGTACTTC. Amino acid sequence: CASTFASGGSSYEQYF.